The 18 T cell receptor beta chains reported below all come from one sample, sequenced in a study of cytomegalovirus exposure and HLA in healthy donors. The PCR used 60 Vbeta and 13 Jbeta primers. Profiled with immunoSEQ multiplex PCR; TCRdb holds only in-frame clones, not every one. The table shows 140,000 to 150,000 clones, with over 65% occurring only once. The sequencing sample was made of PBMCs. These receptors came from a female donor in good health and CMV-seronegative.

This sequence joins TRBV12-5 and TRBJ1-2; TRBD1 might be the D (5 bases). This CDR3 has 17 residues. Germline CDR1 and CDR2: LGHNT and FRNRAP. Between the trimmed V and J ends, which lost 2 bases and 0 bases, there was a span of 16 bases. DNA for the CDR3: TGTGCTAGTGGTTTGTCCCTCGGGACTCAAGCTAACTATGGCTACACCTTC. Translating gives CASGLSLGTQANYGYTF.

The genes are TRBV29-1 and TRBJ1-1; the match to TRBD1 covers 8 bases. The CDR3 has 14 amino acids. The junction had 12 bases not matched to a gene; V was cut back by 7 bases and J by 5 bases. Germline assignment: CDR1 SQVTM and CDR2 ANQGSEA. CDR3 coding DNA: TGCAGCGCTGGACAGGGCCCCCGAGGTACTGAAGCTTTCTTT. Amino acids: CSAGQGPRGTEAFF.

In its sample, this clone was seen a few times. The chain joins TRBV7-2 to TRBJ1-2; unclear D gene. V was pared by 5 bases and J by 4 bases, with 11 bases between. This CDR3 contains 13 residues. Germline V gene data show CDR1 as SGHTA and CDR2 as FQGNSA. CDR3 protein: CASSRENAYGYTF. The CDR3 coding sequence is TGTGCCAGCAGCCGAGAAAACGCCTATGGCTACACCTTC.

Comment on this clone: The junction shows a germline mismatch at one end, possibly a read error. V usage is TRBV2 and J usage is TRBJ1-2, with D tentatively TRBD1 (6 bases). Germline-derived CDR1 and CDR2 are SNHLY and FYNNEI. The CDR3 is made up of 12 amino acids. The CDR3 DNA reads as TGTGCCAGCGAGGGGGACAAACTCGGCTACCCCTTC. Its protein product is CASEGDKLGYPF.

The rearrangement uses TRBV5-4 and TRBJ1-1; 7 nucleotides match TRBD1. The germline V gene has CDR1 SGHNT and CDR2 YYREEE (reference sequence). J was trimmed by 5 bases and V by 0 bases; bases with no gene match: 7. The CDR3 contains 15 residues. For the CDR3, the DNA is TGTGCCAGCAGCTTGGACAGGGGAGGAGGTACTGAAGCTTTCTTT. It is translated as CASSLDRGGGTEAFF.

The V call is TRBV5-6, the J call TRBJ2-1, with 9 nucleotides matching TRBD2. The CDR3 runs to 15 residues. V trimming: 0 bases; J trimming: 10 bases; junction bases outside the gene matches: 8. Germline CDR1 is SGHDT and CDR2 is YYEEEE. CDR3 residues: CASSLGASGTPEQFF. The CDR3 bases are TGTGCCAGCAGCTTGGGGGCTAGCGGGACACCGGAGCAGTTCTTC.

The gene calls are TRBV19 and TRBJ1-2; TRBD1 agrees at 7 bases. V lost 6 bases and J lost 2; bases outside the gene matches: 9. The CDR3 covers 15 residues. Germline CDR1 reads LNHDA; CDR2 reads SQIVND (reference sequence). The CDR3 spells CASRNQGTANYGYTF. The CDR3 DNA follows: TGTGCCAGTAGGAACCAGGGGACAGCAAACTATGGCTACACCTTC.

The chain employs TRBV4-1 and TRBJ1-5; no firm D call. Deletions cut 1 base from V and 4 bases from J, with 11 bases between. CDR3 length: 15 residues. Per the germline V gene, CDR1 is MGHRA and CDR2 is YSYEKL. CDR3 protein: CASSQVSSGNQPQHF. Written as DNA, the CDR3 is TGCGCCAGCAGCCAAGTTTCAAGCGGGAATCAGCCCCAGCATTTT.

The chain joins TRBV7-2 to TRBJ1-1, with D possibly TRBD1 on 6 matching bases. Germline V gene data show CDR1 as SGHTA and CDR2 as FQGNSA. This CDR3 region has 12 residues. V was shortened by 1 base and J by 6 bases, with 6 bases between the two germline ends. The CDR3 spells CASSLDRAEAFF. CDR3 DNA: TGTGCCAGCAGCTTAGACAGGGCTGAAGCTTTCTTT.

V and J are TRBV4-1 and TRBJ1-2; no reliable D call. This CDR3 comprises 15 residues. The V and J ends lost 0 bases and 8 bases respectively, with 16 bases between them. The germline CDR1 and CDR2 sequences are MGHRA and YSYEKL. This CDR3 reads CASSQDRGTDRGYTF. The CDR3 DNA is TGCGCCAGCAGCCAAGATCGGGGAACAGATCGCGGCTACACCTTC.

The V call is TRBV27, the J call TRBJ2-2, with 7 positions matching TRBD1. This CDR3 region has 13 residues. The germline CDR1 and CDR2 sequences are MNHEY and SMNVEV (reference sequence). V was pared by 7 bases and J by 7 bases, with 6 bases of the junction left unmatched. This chain's CDR3 is CASTEGGRGELFF. CDR3 in DNA: TGTGCCAGCACTGAAGGGGGCCGCGGGGAGCTGTTTTTT.

The chain is built from TRBV7-3 and TRBJ1-1; possible D gene TRBD1, 5 bases. The germline CDR1 and CDR2 sequences are SGHTA and FQGTGA. This CDR3 contains 13 residues. Trimming removed 5 bases from V and 5 bases from J, with 12 bases in between. CDR3: CASSANRGTEAFF. The CDR3 bases are TGTGCCAGCAGCGCTAACCGGGGGACTGAAGCTTTCTTT.

V usage is TRBV4-2 and J usage is TRBJ1-6; 9 bases align to TRBD1. The CDR3 runs to 15 residues. CDR1 LGHNA and CDR2 YNFKEQ come from the germline V gene. Germline trimming cut 0 bases from V and 12 bases from J; bases unmatched to any gene: 6. CDR3 sequence reads: CASSQDTGQGIPLHF. The CDR3, as DNA: TGTGCCAGCAGCCAAGATACGGGACAGGGTATACCCCTCCACTTT.

The rearrangement links TRBV9 to TRBJ2-5, with TRBD2 identical over 12 bases. Germline V lookup: CDR1 SGDLS, CDR2 YYNGEE. The CDR3 sequence is 17 residues long. Trimming cost V 0 bases and J 2 bases; bases outside gene matches: 5. The CDR3 protein is CASSVDLAGGIQETQYF. CDR3 DNA: TGTGCCAGCAGCGTAGATCTAGCGGGGGGGATACAAGAGACCCAGTACTTC. The full variable domain, with the rest looked up from reference TRBV9 and TRBJ2-5, is DSGVTQTPKHLITATGQRVTLRCSPRSGDLSVYWYQQSLDQGLQFLIQYYNGEERAKGNILERFSAQQFPDLHSELNLSSLELGDSALYFCASSVDLAGGIQETQYFGPGTRLLVL.

The chain joins TRBV19 to TRBJ2-3, with D possibly matching TRBD1 (5 bases). The germline V gene encodes CDR1 LNHDA and CDR2 SQIVND (reference sequence). V lost 6 bases and J lost 1, with 17 bases in between. CDR3 length equals 16 residues. CDR3 coding DNA: TGTGCCAGTAGCGCTCCCCAGGGATCCGGCACAGATACGCAGTATTTT. Amino acid sequence: CASSAPQGSGTDTQYF.

The rearrangement links TRBV27 to TRBJ2-7, with D perhaps matching TRBD1 (6 bases). In germline, CDR1 is MNHEY, CDR2 SMNVEV (reference sequence). The CDR3 is made up of 14 amino acids. The V gene lost 3 bases and the J gene lost 6 bases, with 15 bases spanning the gap. The CDR3 spells CASSFLGTTREQYF. The CDR3 DNA follows: TGTGCCAGCAGTTTCTTGGGGACAACCCGCGAGCAGTACTTC.

The chain links TRBV5-1 to TRBJ2-2; D is possibly TRBD2 (6 bases). Germline V lookup: CDR1 SGHRS, CDR2 YFSETQ. The length of the CDR3 is 14 residues. The germline V and J ends were trimmed by 3 bases and 3 bases, with 9 bases remaining between them. The CDR3 nucleotides read TGCGCCAGCAGCTGGGACTCCCACACCGGGGAGCTGTTTTTT. Translated, it gives CASSWDSHTGELFF.

The chain uses TRBV9 and TRBJ1-2, with 7 bases aligning to TRBD1. The J segment lost 4 bases and the V segment lost 3 bases, leaving 6 bases of the junction unmatched. The CDR3 runs to 14 residues. The V gene's germline CDR1 is SGDLS and CDR2 YYNGEE. The DNA for the CDR3 is TGTGCCAGCAGCGCCAGGGGGGAGTCCTATGGCTACACCTTC. As protein: CASSARGESYGYTF.